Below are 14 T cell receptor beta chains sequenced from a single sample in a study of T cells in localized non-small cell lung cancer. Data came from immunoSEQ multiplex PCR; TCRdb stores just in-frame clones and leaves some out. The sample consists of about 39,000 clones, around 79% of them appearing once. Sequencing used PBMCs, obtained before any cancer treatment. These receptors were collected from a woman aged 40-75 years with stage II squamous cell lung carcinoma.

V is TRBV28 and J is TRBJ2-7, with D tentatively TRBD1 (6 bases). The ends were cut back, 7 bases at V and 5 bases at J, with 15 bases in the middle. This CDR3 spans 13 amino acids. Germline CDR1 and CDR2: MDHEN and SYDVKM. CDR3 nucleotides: TGTGCCAGCACCTCCGGACAGAGGAACGAGCAGTACTTC. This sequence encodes CASTSGQRNEQYF.

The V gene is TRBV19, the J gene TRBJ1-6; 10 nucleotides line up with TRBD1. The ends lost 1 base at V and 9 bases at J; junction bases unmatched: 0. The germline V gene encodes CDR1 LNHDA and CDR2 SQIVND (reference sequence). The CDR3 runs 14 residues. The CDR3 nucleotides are TGTGCCAGTAGTATAGGGGACAGGGGTTCACCCCTCCACTTT. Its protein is CASSIGDRGSPLHF.

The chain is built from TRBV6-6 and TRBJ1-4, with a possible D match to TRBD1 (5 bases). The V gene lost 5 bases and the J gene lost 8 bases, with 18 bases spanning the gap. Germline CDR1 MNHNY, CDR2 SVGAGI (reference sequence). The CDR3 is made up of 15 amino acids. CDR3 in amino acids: CASSDSGVLGEKLFF. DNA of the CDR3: TGTGCCAGCAGTGATTCGGGGGTTTTGGGGGAAAAACTGTTTTTT.

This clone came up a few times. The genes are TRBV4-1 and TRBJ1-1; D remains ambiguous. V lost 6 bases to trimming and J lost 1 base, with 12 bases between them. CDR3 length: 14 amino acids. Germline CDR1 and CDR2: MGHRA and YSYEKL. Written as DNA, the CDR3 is TGCGCCAGCAGTATGGCTAGACCGAACACTGAAGCTTTCTTT. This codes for CASSMARPNTEAFF.

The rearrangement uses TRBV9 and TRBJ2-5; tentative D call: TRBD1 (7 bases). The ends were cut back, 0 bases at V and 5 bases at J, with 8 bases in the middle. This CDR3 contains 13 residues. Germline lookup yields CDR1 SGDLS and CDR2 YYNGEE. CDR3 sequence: CASSVAGGETQYF. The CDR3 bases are TGTGCCAGCAGCGTAGCAGGGGGGGAGACCCAGTACTTC.

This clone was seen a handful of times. The CDR3 region has the DNA TGTGCCAGTAGCACAGGGGCCAGCGGAACCTACGAGCAGTACTTC. Protein product: CASSTGASGTYEQYF. The V gene is TRBV19, the J gene TRBJ2-7, with 7 bases fitting TRBD1. Germline V gene sequence: CDR1 LNHDA, CDR2 SQIVND (reference sequence). The CDR3 runs to 15 residues. The V segment lost 6 bases and the J segment 2 bases; nucleotides outside the gene matches: 10.

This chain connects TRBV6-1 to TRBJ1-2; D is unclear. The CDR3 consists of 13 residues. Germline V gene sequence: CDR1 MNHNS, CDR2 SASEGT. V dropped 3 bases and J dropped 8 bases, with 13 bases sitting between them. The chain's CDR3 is CASSDYEGGGYTF. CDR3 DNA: TGTGCCAGCAGTGATTATGAGGGTGGAGGCTACACCTTC.

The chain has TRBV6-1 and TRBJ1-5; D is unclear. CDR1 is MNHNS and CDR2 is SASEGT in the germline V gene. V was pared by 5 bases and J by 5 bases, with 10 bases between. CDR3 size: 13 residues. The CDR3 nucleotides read TGTGCCAGCAGTCGAAAAAGGGATCAGCCCCAGCATTTT. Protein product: CASSRKRDQPQHF.

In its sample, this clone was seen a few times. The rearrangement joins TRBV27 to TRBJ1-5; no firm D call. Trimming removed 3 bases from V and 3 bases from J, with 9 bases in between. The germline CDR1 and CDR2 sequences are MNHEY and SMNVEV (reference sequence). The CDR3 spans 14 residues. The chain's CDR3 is CASSLEGINQPQHF. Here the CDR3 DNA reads TGTGCCAGCAGTTTGGAGGGCATCAATCAGCCCCAGCATTTT.

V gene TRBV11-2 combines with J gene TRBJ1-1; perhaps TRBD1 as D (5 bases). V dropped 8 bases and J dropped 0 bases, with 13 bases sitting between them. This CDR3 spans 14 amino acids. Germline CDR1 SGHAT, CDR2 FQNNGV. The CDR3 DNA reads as TGTGCCAGCGCTCTAGGGGTACTGAACACTGAAGCTTTCTTT. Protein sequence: CASALGVLNTEAFF.

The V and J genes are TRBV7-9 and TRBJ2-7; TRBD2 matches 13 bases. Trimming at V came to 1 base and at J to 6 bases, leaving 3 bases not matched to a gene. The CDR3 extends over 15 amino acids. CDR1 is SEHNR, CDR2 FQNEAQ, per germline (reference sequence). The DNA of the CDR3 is TGTGCCAGCAGCTTAGGTGGGACTAGCGGGACCGAGCAGTACTTC. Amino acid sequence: CASSLGGTSGTEQYF. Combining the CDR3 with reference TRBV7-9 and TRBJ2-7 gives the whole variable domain DTGVSQNPRHKITKRGQNVTFRCDPISEHNRLYWYRQTLGQGPEFLTYFQNEAQLEKSRLLSDRFSAERPKGSFSTLEIQRTEQGDSAMYLCASSLGGTSGTEQYFGPGTRLTVT.

CDR3 residues: CASSHQGTPGGSSYEQYF. The CDR3 DNA reads as TGCGCCAGCAGCCACCAGGGGACCCCTGGGGGTAGCTCCTACGAGCAGTACTTC. V gene TRBV4-1 combines with J gene TRBJ2-7, with D possibly matching TRBD1 (6 bases). Germline V gene sequence: CDR1 MGHRA, CDR2 YSYEKL. The CDR3 spans 18 residues. The V end lost 3 bases, the J end lost 0 bases, and 21 bases lay between the germline ends.

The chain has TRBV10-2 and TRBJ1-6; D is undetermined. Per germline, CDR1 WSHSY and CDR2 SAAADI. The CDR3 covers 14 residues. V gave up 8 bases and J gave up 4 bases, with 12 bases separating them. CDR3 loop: CASGERKYNSPLHF. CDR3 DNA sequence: TGCGCCAGCGGCGAACGGAAATATAATTCACCCCTCCACTTT.

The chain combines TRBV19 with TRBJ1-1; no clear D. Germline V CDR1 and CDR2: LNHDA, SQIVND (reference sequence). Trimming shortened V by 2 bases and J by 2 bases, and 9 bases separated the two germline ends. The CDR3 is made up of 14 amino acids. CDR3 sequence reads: CASSISASNTEAFF. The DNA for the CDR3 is TGTGCCAGTAGTATATCAGCCTCCAACACTGAAGCTTTCTTT.